This T cell receptor (beta chain) was recovered during a study of blood T cell repertoires in COVID-19. Overall study: Sample material is recorded as cDNA or gDNA derived from T cells, B-cell-depleted T cells, or PBMCs.

Sequencing was performed with immunoSEQ multiplex PCR; in TCRdb, only in-frame clones are kept and a portion is missing. Of around 240,000 clones detected, almost 85% appear once; the ten largest clones hold approximately 1.9%. Germline assignment: CDR1 PRHDT and CDR2 FYEKMQ (reference sequence). The CDR3 contains 12 residues. V was clipped by 5 bases and J by 6 bases, with 7 bases between them. The clonotype comes from a woman at least 80 years old with acute or convalescent COVID-19. The genes are TRBV13 and TRBJ2-2; no definite D call. Sequences were obtained from peripheral blood. The CDR3 loop reads CASSTDPGELFF. The CDR3 region has the DNA TGTGCCAGCAGCACAGACCCCGGGGAGCTGTTTTTT.